This T cell receptor (beta chain) was found in a study of Graves' ophthalmopathy and Graves' hyperthyroidism. Study summary: Peripheral blood samples were taken at initial diagnosis, before any treatment.

Overall study results and limits: Also, most clonotypes expanded in the thyroid above 0.001 frequency appeared in blood.

Germline V lookup: CDR1 MNHNS, CDR2 SASEGT. The CDR3 has 16 residues. The ends lost 7 bases at V and 4 bases at J; junction bases unmatched: 16. Remarks on this clonotype: Its specificity is unknown.

Hyperthyroidism patients had new diagnoses, durations under 2 months, and ages of 18 to 65. Enrollment excluded any patients with other autoimmune diseases, uncontrolled infections, pregnancy or lactation. The study amplified TCR beta CDR3 regions using RNA transcripts. Amplification began with first-round RT-PCR using HTBI primers, then second-round multiplex PCR was performed. TCRdb re-called the multiplex PCR reads with MiXCR, one entry per CDR3 protein. The sample yields some 350,000 distinct CDR3 sequences, about 18% seen once. The rearrangement uses TRBV6-1 and TRBJ2-7, with 7 bases identical to TRBD2. This TCR was recovered from an adult woman with stable Graves' hyperthyroidism. The sample comprised peripheral blood. DNA for the CDR3: TGTGCCAGCACCAAAGGCCTAGCGGCGTTTAAGTACGAGCAGTACTTC. This sequence encodes CASTKGLAAFKYEQYF.